The 11 T cell receptor beta chains below come from one sample, sequenced in a study of CD8+CD57+ T cells in acquired aplastic anemia. TCR beta VDJ combinations and CDR3 sequences were profiled from genomic DNA. TCRdb redid the calling of the reads with MiXCR, one entry per CDR3 protein. The table shows 200,000 to 250,000 distinct CDR3 sequences, with less than 75% occurring only once. CD8+CD57+ cell expansion had been shown by flow cytometry in patients chosen for sequencing. The material sequenced was sorted CD4+, CD8+, or CD8+CD57+ T cells (not recorded which) from PBMCs. These receptors all come from a human donor with aplastic anemia.

This clonotype has ten or more counts. The chain carries TRBV5-4 and TRBJ2-1; 12 bases are a match to TRBD1. The CDR3 consists of 18 residues. Germline CDR1 and CDR2: SGHNT and YYREEE (reference sequence). After removal of 9 bases from V and 1 base from J, the junction contained 14 bases not matched to a gene. Written as DNA, the CDR3 is TGTGCCATTTCCCGGGACAGGGGGCTCACCAGTTCCTACAATGAGCAGTTCTTC. Translating it yields CAISRDRGLTSSYNEQFF.

The chain joins TRBV28 to TRBJ1-3, with D uncertain. The V end lost 2 bases, the J end lost 3 bases, and 26 bases lay between the germline ends. This CDR3 is built from 20 residues. Germline CDR1 is MDHEN and CDR2 is SYDVKM. CDR3 loop: CASSLLREKTLPLGGNTIYF. CDR3 in DNA: TGTGCCAGCAGTTTACTACGGGAAAAGACACTTCCGCTAGGTGGAAACACCATATATTTT.

This clonotype has just one count. The V and J genes are TRBV7-2 and TRBJ1-4; D gene ambiguous. V was clipped by 1 base and J by 8 bases, with 14 bases between them. The CDR3 sequence is 15 residues long. The germline V gene has CDR1 SGHTA and CDR2 FQGNSA. Here the CDR3 reads CASSLVAGKGEKLFF. CDR3 sequence (DNA): TGTGCCAGCAGCTTAGTTGCTGGGAAAGGGGAAAAACTGTTTTTT.

This clonotype appeared a single time. This chain connects TRBV7-8 to TRBJ2-1; 8 positions agree with TRBD2. CDR1 is SGHVS and CDR2 is FQNEAQ in the germline V gene. The CDR3 contains 15 residues. V lost 5 bases to trimming and J lost 5 bases; unmatched junction nucleotides: 8. CDR3 coding DNA: TGTGCCAGCAGCGCCGGGACTAGACCCAACAATGAGCAGTTCTTC. This codes for CASSAGTRPNNEQFF.

Concerning this clonotype: A single base separates this from a much larger clone, so it may be a read error. The V gene is TRBV5-1, the J gene TRBJ1-6; the D is unclear. V shed 4 bases and J shed 6 bases, with 11 bases lying between them. Germline V gene sequence: CDR1 SGHRS, CDR2 YFSETQ. This CDR3 comprises 14 residues. CDR3 DNA sequence: TGCGCCAGCAGCCAAGGTTTCGGTAATTCACCCCTCCACTTT. This gives the protein CASSQGFGNSPLHF. The complete variable domain, with remaining parts taken from reference TRBV5-1 and TRBJ1-6, reads KAGVTQTPRYLIKTRGQQVTLSCSPISGHRSVSWYQQTPGQGLQFLFEYFSETQRNKGNFPGRFSGRQFSNSRSEMNVSTLELGDSALYLCASSQGFGNSPLHFGNGTRLTVT.

The genes are TRBV7-9 and TRBJ2-7; 10 bases are shared with TRBD2. This CDR3 has 14 amino acids. Germline CDR1 and CDR2: SEHNR and FQNEAQ (reference sequence). The ends lost 4 bases at V and 3 bases at J; junction bases unmatched: 3. CDR3 protein: CASSSVAGGYEQYF. The DNA of the CDR3 is TGTGCCAGCAGCTCAGTAGCGGGGGGCTACGAGCAGTACTTC.

The V and J genes are TRBV20-1 and TRBJ2-7, with 13 nucleotides matching TRBD2. The germline V gene encodes CDR1 DFQATT and CDR2 SNEGSKA (reference sequence). Trimming took 3 bases from V and 3 from J; bases not matched to a gene: 5. This CDR3 comprises 15 residues. The CDR3 loop reads CSARGTSGTFYEQYF. The CDR3 DNA is TGCAGTGCTAGGGGGACTAGCGGGACCTTCTACGAGCAGTACTTC.

The V gene is TRBV29-1, the J gene TRBJ1-2; D is ambiguous. The CDR3 consists of 14 residues. V gave up 4 bases and J gave up 6 bases, with 18 bases separating them. The V gene's germline CDR1 is SQVTM and CDR2 ANQGSEA. The CDR3 DNA reads TGCAGCGTTGCGGTGGAGGGAAGTTTGGATGGCTACACCTTC. Translating gives CSVAVEGSLDGYTF.

There are many counts of this clonotype. The chain's CDR3 is CASMDPTGMNTEAFF. The CDR3 region has the DNA TGTGCCAGCATGGACCCTACGGGGATGAACACTGAAGCTTTCTTT. The chain carries TRBV2 and TRBJ1-1, with D unclear. The CDR3 runs to 15 residues. V was clipped by 7 bases and J by 0 bases, with 15 bases between them. Germline loops: CDR1 SNHLY, CDR2 FYNNEI.

This clonotype was recorded once. This may come from a read error, since a much larger clone is one base off. V usage is TRBV5-7 and J usage is TRBJ1-4, with D uncertain. TRBV5-7 is an ORF for which the function is uncertain. The CDR3 extends over 19 amino acids. This chain's CDR3 is CASSVLKKRTESLNEELFF. Here the CDR3 DNA reads TGTGCCAGCAGCGTACTCAAAAAGCGGACGGAGTCACTCAATGAAGAACTGTTTTTT.

This clonotype was counted ten times or more. The chain uses TRBV10-3 and TRBJ2-7, with D tentatively TRBD1 (7 bases). The CDR3 runs 15 residues. Germline assignment: CDR1 ENHRY and CDR2 SYGVKD. Trimming took off 7 bases at V and 4 bases at J, with 20 bases between the two ends. Here the CDR3 DNA reads TGTGCCATCACCGTTATTGGGCAGGGGGGTTACGAGCAGTACTTC. This encodes CAITVIGQGGYEQYF.